This is a list of T cell receptor beta chains from one sample in a study of tumour-infiltrating T cells in Burkitt lymphoma. The method was immunoSEQ multiplex PCR; TCRdb's version includes in-frame clones alone and lacks a portion of them. The sample carries 1,500 to 2,000 clones, roughly 18% recorded once. The sequenced sample was tumor tissue. These receptors all stem from a human donor with diffuse large B-cell lymphoma. The CDR3 runs from the conserved cysteine through the conserved F or W. D genes are given only for firm matches. The size of a clone is reported for some rows only, either as once, few or many, or as a class for expanded clones.

v_gene,d_gene,j_gene,abundance,CDR3aa,CDR3nt
TRBV7-2,TRBD1,TRBJ1-1,few,CASSPQGLVTEAFF,TGTGCCAGCAGCCCACAGGGGCTGGTTACTGAAGCTTTCTTT
TRBV27,NA,TRBJ1-1,few,CASTPGMNTEVFF,TGTGCCAGCACCCCCGGCATGAACACTGAAGTTTTCTTT
TRBV9,NA,TRBJ2-2,few,CASTSGGGTGELFF,TGTGCCAGCACCTCAGGGGGGGGCACCGGGGAGCTGTTTTTT
TRBV4-2,TRBD1,TRBJ2-3,NA,CASSLPGQGIDTQYF,TGTGCCAGCAGCCTACCGGGACAGGGGATAGATACGCAGTATTTT
TRBV5-1,NA,TRBJ2-5,NA,CASSLDGQETQYF,TGCGCCAGCAGCTTGGATGGTCAAGAGACCCAGTACTTC
TRBV2,NA,TRBJ2-5,few,CASGRGIGTQETQYF,TGTGCCAGCGGAAGGGGGATTGGGACCCAAGAGACCCAGTACTTC
TRBV27,NA,TRBJ1-4,NA,CASRSLTRTNEKLFF,TGTGCCAGCAGATCCCTGACGCGGACTAATGAAAAACTGTTTTTT
TRBV2,NA,TRBJ1-1,NA,CASSEVLAGATEAFF,TGTGCCAGCAGTGAGGTGCTGGCGGGAGCCACTGAAGCTTTCTTT
TRBV10-3,TRBD2,TRBJ2-1,NA,CATSGGARYEQFF,TGTGCCACTAGCGGGGGGGCGCGATATGAGCAGTTCTTC
TRBV6-6,NA,TRBJ1-4,few,CASRPGGEKLFF,TGTGCCAGCAGACCGGGGGGTGAAAAACTGTTTTTT
TRBV5-4,NA,TRBJ2-5,NA,CASTEKGVETQYF,TGTGCCAGCACTGAGAAAGGGGTTGAGACCCAGTACTTC
TRBV15,NA,TRBJ1-1,few,CATSREFDTEAFF,TGTGCCACCAGCAGGGAATTTGACACTGAAGCTTTCTTT
TRBV5-1,TRBD1,TRBJ2-2,NA,CASSRDRINTGELFF,TGCGCCAGCAGCCGGGACAGAATCAACACCGGGGAGCTGTTTTTT
TRBV2,NA,TRBJ1-1,few,CASRQETNTEAFF,TGTGCCAGTAGACAGGAGACGAACACTGAAGCTTTCTTT
TRBV29-1,NA,TRBJ1-1,NA,CSVEPRRDPEAFF,TGCAGCGTTGAACCCCGGCGGGATCCTGAAGCTTTCTTT